The present T cell receptor (beta chain) was sequenced within a study of shared clonotypes between healthy human individuals. Study conclusions and caveats: Among donors, clonotype sharing was expected to be affected by sequencing depth.

On ten immunoSEQ deep assay plates, unsorted PBMC DNA was sequenced. TCRdb keeps only in-frame clones here, not all; method: immunoSEQ multiplex PCR. The sample includes roughly 500,000 clones, over 70% of them seen just once. Of note for this clone: Its antigen is currently unknown.

V lost 6 bases to trimming and J lost 6 bases; unmatched junction nucleotides: 12. The CDR3 is 16 residues long. CDR1 and CDR2 from the germline V gene are MDHEN and SYDVKM. The clonotype comes from a middle-aged woman in good health. Some clones in this sample may be carry-over from other donors' samples. The V gene is TRBV28, the J gene TRBJ1-5; 9 nucleotides agree with TRBD1. The specimen sequenced was PBMCs. Here the CDR3 reads CASSPVTTGGGQPQHF. The CDR3 DNA is TGTGCCAGCAGCCCCGTTACGACAGGGGGGGGTCAGCCCCAGCATTTT.